This T cell receptor (beta chain) originates from a study of T cell repertoires in cytomegalovirus infection. Via MiXCR, TCRdb re-called the reads, giving one row per CDR3 protein. Among approximately 250,000 distinct CDR3 sequences, approximately 7% were seen once, and the ten largest hold 5.5% to 6.5%. V was cut by 1 base and J by 4 bases, with 11 bases left in between. In germline, CDR1 is SNHLY, CDR2 FYNNEI. This CDR3 has 14 residues. At least ten counts were recorded for this clonotype. V usage is TRBV2 and J usage is TRBJ2-7; D might be TRBD2 (5 bases). The TCR comes from a human donor in good health (CMV status not recorded). Some clones in this sample may be carry-over from other donors' samples. The sample consisted of PBMCs. DNA for the CDR3: TGTGCCAGCAGTGAAGAGGGAGATCGGTACGAGCAGTACTTC. It translates to CASSEEGDRYEQYF.